This T cell receptor beta chain derives from a study of HIV-infected patients and healthy controls. The CDR3 runs 14 residues. CDR1 is SGHKS, CDR2 YYEKEE, per germline (reference sequence). The ends lost 5 bases at V and 4 bases at J; junction bases unmatched: 8. MiXCR, applied by TCRdb to the 5' RACE reads, yields one record per CDR3 protein. The table shows tens of thousands of distinct CDR3 sequences, with about 16% occurring only once. This clonotype appeared a few times. The sample taken for sequencing was CD4+ T cells from blood. This sequence was found in a human donor in good health. The V call is TRBV5-5, the J call TRBJ1-2; the match to TRBD1 covers 7 bases. This CDR3 is CASRSLTGLYGYTF. The CDR3 nucleotides are TGTGCCAGCAGAAGCTTGACAGGGCTCTATGGCTACACCTTC.